This T cell receptor beta chain was profiled in a study of cytomegalovirus exposure and HLA in healthy donors. Turning to the study itself: Findings of an earlier analysis included roughly 110 million unique TCR beta sequences from 200 million or so T cells. Genotyping showed approximately 81% of 350 to 400 donors falling in the Caucasian-associated ancestry cluster.

A multiplex PCR was run with 60 Vbeta primers and 13 Jbeta primers. Using immunoSEQ multiplex PCR, the repertoire was profiled, and TCRdb retains in-frame clones only, with some absent. The sample records some 100,000 clones, around three quarters being singletons. CDR1 and CDR2 from the germline V gene are LGHNA and YSLEER. CDR3 length: 15 amino acids. The V end was cut by 4 bases, the J end by 4 bases, with 14 bases between. This clone occurred a few times. Antigen: not known. Whole-study findings and limits: The authors enumerated roughly 160 TCR beta chains as linked to cytomegalovirus.

Sequencing was performed on PBMCs. The clonotype comes from a woman aged 40 to 50 in good health and CMV-seropositive. The genes are TRBV4-3 and TRBJ2-1, with a weak D call TRBD2 (5 bases). Written as DNA, the CDR3 is TGCGCCAGCAGCCCTAGCAGGCATTGGTACAATGAGCAGTTCTTC. Amino acids: CASSPSRHWYNEQFF.